This TCR beta chain was identified in a study of blood T cell repertoires in COVID-19 (dated by TCRdb to the early 2020s). Regarding the complete study: Samples from collaborators originated in the United States, Italy and Spain and spanned both the acute and convalescent phases of COVID-19. Samples were obtained from the ongoing ImmuneRACE study (first 160 participants) and from 1,000 to 1,500 subjects provided by 6 global collaborators. HLA class I and class II types, where available, came from metadata supplied by the sample provider rather than from assay-based typing. Sample metadata almost always included a de-identified subject ID, COVID-19 status, age in years and sex. The material from the prospective study consisted of cDNA or gDNA derived from T cells, B-cell-depleted T cells, or PBMCs. The dataset comprised deeply sampled blood TCRbeta repertoires from subjects exposed to, actively infected with, or recovered from COVID-19. A freely available public database, intended as a resource for researchers studying the immune response to SARS-CoV-2, is where the repertoires were released. The investigation overall reported the following: How much clinical and demographic metadata was included differed by source and by participant, and the metadata was provided uncurated.

For this clone: It lacks a known antigen. Within one base of it there is no much larger clone, and no base qualities were kept.

Samples from volunteer blood donors who had recovered from COVID-19 were contributed by a second Seattle source. Each collaborating institution followed its own protocols to collect whole blood in K2EDTA tubes. Collaborator samples were shipped for TCRbeta analysis as frozen whole blood, isolated PBMCs, or DNA extracted from either sample type. Counted from cysteine to phenylalanine, this CDR3 has 16 amino acids. Only CDR3 DNA remains: 48 bases, in frame from the first base. The junction shows trimming of 1 base on V and 5 bases on J, and the gene matches do not reach 8 bases of it. In the germline V gene, CDR1 corresponds to MDHEN and CDR2 to SYDVKM. The immunoSEQ Assay, a bias-controlled multiplex PCR, was used to amplify TCRbeta CDR3 regions from genomic DNA. As for the authors' bioinformatics: The number of nucleated cells in each sample was estimated by amplification of reference gene primers within the assay. Sequence reads were collapsed and filtered to measure the absolute abundance of every unique TCRbeta CDR3 rearrangement. For each sample, productive Simpson clonality was calculated by taking the square root of Simpson's diversity index across productive rearrangements. TCRdb obtained this table from immuneACCESS and retained in-frame rearrangements with V and J assigned. These tables miss some clones; where compared with another copy, unresolved V genes account for less than half of the shortfall, and the remainder is unexplained. Clone size and the V and J calls come from that table; the DNA yielded D and trimming. This sample comprises around 280,000 clones, approximately 86% of them detected only once. The ten largest clones capture about 2.2% of the sample.

Sequencing input: peripheral blood. The receptor's source is a woman between 45 and 65 years old who had recovered from COVID-19. Recombination linked TRBV28 to TRBJ2-7; 10 bases in the middle match TRBD2. The CDR3 protein: CASSLLEREGRNEQYF. The DNA is as follows: TGTGCCAGCAGTTTATTGGAGCGGGAGGGCCGCAACGAGCAGTACTTC.